What follows describes a single TCR beta chain. Antigen unknown. The data were taken from a study of T cell responses to AZD1222 COVID-19 vaccine. Broader study findings: At study baseline, merely six AZD1222 recipients were seropositive.

The repertoire was sequenced with immunoSEQ multiplex PCR; TCRdb's copy has only in-frame clones and lacks some. The data hold about 94,000 clones, with about 90% observed a single time. Sequenced material: peripheral blood, taken on day 0 of AZD1222 vaccination. The receptor comes from an adult in good health.

CDR3 bases: TGTGCCAGCAGTTACTCGTCCCCGGGGGGGACCTACGAGCAGTACTTC. Translated, it gives CASSYSSPGGTYEQYF. The chain recombines TRBV6-5 with TRBJ2-7; 8 bases fit TRBD2. V lost 0 bases to trimming and J lost 2 bases; unmatched junction nucleotides: 6. Germline V gene lookup returns CDR1 MNHEY and CDR2 SVGAGI. This CDR3 has 16 residues.